Listed here is a single TCR beta chain. The antigen remains undetermined. These data are taken from a study of monozygotic twins with inflammatory bowel disease. Overall study findings and caveats: A distinction between different T cell subtypes was not possible.

TCRdb re-called the 5' RACE reads and catalogs CDR3 proteins one per entry, DNA excluded. The sample holds about 170,000 distinct CDR3 sequences. Germline V gene data show CDR1 as LNHDA and CDR2 as SQIVND (reference sequence). The CDR3 is 16 amino acids. Sequencing was done on a sample of blood. The source is a human donor with ulcerative colitis or Crohn's disease, or a healthy co-twin of an affected twin (not recorded which). V usage is TRBV19 and J usage is TRBJ2-1; checking the TCRdb D call of TRBD2 is not possible without DNA. The CDR3 sequence: CASSIDAGGYQDEQFF.